The 8 T cell receptor beta chains presented below share a single source sample, sequenced in a study of blood T cell repertoires in COVID-19 (dated by TCRdb to 2018 to 2021). The library came from the immunoSEQ multiplex PCR assay. TCRdb holds this immuneACCESS table with in-frame rearrangements only. Some clones are missing; in checked studies, unresolved V genes explain under half, and the rest has no known cause. This sample gives several thousand clones in total; 80% to 90% of them show up just once. Roughly 10% of the sample goes to the ten largest clones. The sample was peripheral blood. All receptors come from a human donor in a cohort sampled during active COVID-19.

This chain uses TRBV27 with TRBJ2-1; D possibly corresponds to TRBD1 (5 bases). The CDR3 length is 13 residues. Trimming left V 6 bases short and J 9 bases short, with 15 bases between. Looked up from germline, CDR1 is MNHEY and CDR2 is SMNVEV (reference sequence). Written as DNA, the CDR3 is TGTGCCAGCAGCCCCTGGGGCCAAGGTGAGCAGTTCTTC. Its translation is CASSPWGQGEQFF.

The J gene is TRBJ1-5, the V gene TRBV7-2; D is possibly TRBD1 (6 bases). CDR1 and CDR2 (germline): SGHTA, FQGNSA. V lost 1 base to trimming and J lost 4 bases, with 14 bases between them. This CDR3 contains 16 residues. CDR3 sequence: CASSLEGRGGNQPQHF. Written as DNA, the CDR3 is TGTGCCAGCAGCTTAGAGGGCAGGGGAGGGAATCAGCCCCAGCATTTT.

The rearrangement links TRBV4-1 to TRBJ1-1; 7 bases align to TRBD1. The V and J ends lost 1 base and 1 base, in that order; junction bases with no gene match: 15. The germline V gene encodes CDR1 MGHRA and CDR2 YSYEKL. This CDR3 region has 19 residues. Here the CDR3 reads CASSQATRGPRMSNTEAFF. CDR3 coding DNA: TGCGCCAGCAGCCAAGCAACTAGGGGGCCGAGGATGTCGAACACTGAAGCTTTCTTT.

V gene TRBV4-3 combines with J gene TRBJ2-5, with D perhaps TRBD2 (6 bases). This CDR3 has 17 residues. The ends were cut back, 5 bases at V and 4 bases at J, with 23 bases in the middle. Germline loops: CDR1 LGHNA, CDR2 YSLEER. The CDR3 region has the DNA TGCGCCAGCAGCTCCGGTTCCTTCGGGACTGCTGTAGAGACCCAGTACTTC. This sequence encodes CASSSGSFGTAVETQYF.

V gene TRBV5-1 combines with J gene TRBJ1-1; TRBD1 might be the D (5 bases). Germline-derived CDR1 and CDR2 are SGHRS and YFSETQ. This CDR3 has 16 residues. V was clipped by 0 bases and J by 4 bases, with 16 bases between them. CDR3 in amino acids: CASSLGTPAGRTEAFF. CDR3 DNA: TGCGCCAGCAGCTTGGGGACCCCAGCAGGGCGCACTGAAGCTTTCTTT.

This chain connects TRBV6-2 or TRBV6-3 to TRBJ2-1; no firm D call. This CDR3 contains 15 residues. In germline, CDR1 is MNHEY, CDR2 SVGEGT. The V end lost 7 bases, the J end lost 7 bases, and 20 bases lay between the germline ends. CDR3 coding DNA: TGTGCCAGCATCCCATCTAAGGAATTCGGGAATGAGCAGTTCTTC. Its translation: CASIPSKEFGNEQFF.

The chain carries TRBV7-2 and TRBJ2-4; possibly TRBD1 for D (6 bases). The V end lost 2 bases, the J end lost 0 bases, and 11 bases lay between the germline ends. Germline CDR1 and CDR2: SGHTA and FQGNSA. The CDR3 covers 16 residues. CDR3 amino acids: CASSLWTDLAKNIQYF. As DNA, the CDR3 is TGTGCCAGCAGCTTATGGACAGACCTAGCCAAAAACATTCAGTACTTC.

The gene calls are TRBV9 and TRBJ2-2, with D possibly TRBD1 on 5 matching bases. CDR1 is SGDLS, CDR2 YYNGEE, per germline. The V end was cut by 7 bases, the J end by 5 bases, with 18 bases between. CDR3 length: 15 residues. CDR3 nucleotide sequence: TGTGCCAGCGCGAGCAATCAGGGTATGACCGGGGAGCTGTTTTTT. Residues: CASASNQGMTGELFF.